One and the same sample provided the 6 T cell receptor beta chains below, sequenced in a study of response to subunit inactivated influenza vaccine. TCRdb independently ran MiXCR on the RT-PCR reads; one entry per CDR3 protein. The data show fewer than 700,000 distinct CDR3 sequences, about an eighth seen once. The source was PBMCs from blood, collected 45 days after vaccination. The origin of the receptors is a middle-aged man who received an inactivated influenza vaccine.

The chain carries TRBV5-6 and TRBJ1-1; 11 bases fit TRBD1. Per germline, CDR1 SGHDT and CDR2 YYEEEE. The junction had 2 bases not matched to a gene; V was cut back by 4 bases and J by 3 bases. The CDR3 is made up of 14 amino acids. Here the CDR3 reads CASSAGQGDTEAFF. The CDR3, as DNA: TGTGCCAGCAGCGCGGGACAGGGGGACACTGAAGCTTTCTTT.

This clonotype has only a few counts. CDR3 DNA: TGTGCCAGCAGTTCAGGACTAGCCCAAGGAACAGATACGCAGTATTTT. Translated: CASSSGLAQGTDTQYF. This chain joins TRBV7-7 and TRBJ2-3; 8 bases align to TRBD2. The CDR3 spans 16 residues. The V gene end was trimmed by 6 bases and the J gene end by 3 bases; junction bases not matched to a gene: 11. Germline V CDR1 and CDR2: SSHAT, FNYEAQ (reference sequence).

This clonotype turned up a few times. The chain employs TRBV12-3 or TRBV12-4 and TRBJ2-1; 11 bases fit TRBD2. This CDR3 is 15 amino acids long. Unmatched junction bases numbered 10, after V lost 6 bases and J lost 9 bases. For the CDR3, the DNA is TGTGCCAGCAGGGGACTAGCGGCAACCCTCGGTGAGCAGTTCTTC. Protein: CASRGLAATLGEQFF.

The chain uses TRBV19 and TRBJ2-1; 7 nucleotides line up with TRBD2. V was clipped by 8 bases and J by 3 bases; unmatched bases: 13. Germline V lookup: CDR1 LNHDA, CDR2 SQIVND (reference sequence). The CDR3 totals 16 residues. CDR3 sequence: CASGDRASGYYNEQFF. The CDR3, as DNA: TGTGCCAGTGGGGATAGGGCTAGCGGATACTACAATGAGCAGTTCTTC.

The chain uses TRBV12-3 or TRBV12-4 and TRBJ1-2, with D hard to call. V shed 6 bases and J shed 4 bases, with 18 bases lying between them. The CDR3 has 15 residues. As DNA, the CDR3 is TGTGCCAGCAGCCCCGGTTCAGAACTTAGCTATGGCTACACCTTC. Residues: CASSPGSELSYGYTF.

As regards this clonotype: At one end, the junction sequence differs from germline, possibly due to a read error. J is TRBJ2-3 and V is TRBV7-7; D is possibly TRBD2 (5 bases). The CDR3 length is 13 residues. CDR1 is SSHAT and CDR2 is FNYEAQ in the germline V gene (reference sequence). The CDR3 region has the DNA TGTGCTAGCAGCTTTCGGGAAACAGATACGCAGTATTTT. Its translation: CASSFRETDTQYF. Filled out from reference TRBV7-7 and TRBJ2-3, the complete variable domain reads GAGVSQSPRYKVTKRGQDVTLRCDPISSHATLYWYQQALGQGPEFLTYFNYEAQPDKSGLPSDRFSAERPEGSISTLTIQRTEQRDSAMYRCASSFRETDTQYFGPGTRLTVL.